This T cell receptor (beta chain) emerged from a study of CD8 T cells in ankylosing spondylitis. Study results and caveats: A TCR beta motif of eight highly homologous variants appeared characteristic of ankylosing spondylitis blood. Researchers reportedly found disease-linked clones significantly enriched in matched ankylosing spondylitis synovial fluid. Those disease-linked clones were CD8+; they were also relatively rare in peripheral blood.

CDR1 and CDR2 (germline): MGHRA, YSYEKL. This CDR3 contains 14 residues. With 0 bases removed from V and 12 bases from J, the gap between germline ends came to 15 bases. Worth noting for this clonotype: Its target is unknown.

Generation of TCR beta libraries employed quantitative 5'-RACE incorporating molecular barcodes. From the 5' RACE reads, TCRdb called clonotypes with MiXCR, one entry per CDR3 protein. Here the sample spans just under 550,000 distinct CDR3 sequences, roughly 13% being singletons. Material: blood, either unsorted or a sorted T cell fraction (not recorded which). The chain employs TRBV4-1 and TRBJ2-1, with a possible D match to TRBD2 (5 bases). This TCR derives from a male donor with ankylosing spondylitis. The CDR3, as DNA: TGCGCCAGCAGCCAAGATCTCGAGGGTCCGGGGCAGTTCTTC. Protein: CASSQDLEGPGQFF.